This is a list of T cell receptor beta chains from one sample in a study of molecular identifiers for immune sequencing clone quantification. From the PCR reads, TCRdb called clonotypes with MiXCR, one entry per CDR3 protein. The sample shows about 640,000 distinct CDR3 sequences, just under 20% of them seen only once. The sample taken for sequencing was naive CD8+ T cells from blood, with Jurkat cell RNA spiked in. Receptor source: a human donor in good health. Some libraries in this study had Jurkat cell RNA spiked in. Each CDR3 is given with its conserved first and last residue. A D gene is named only where the DNA matches it firmly. Expanded clones get a size class; other rows say once, few or many, or leave the size out.

j_gene: TRBJ1-2; v_gene: TRBV14; abundance: many; d_gene: -; len: 14; CDR3aa: CASSHSTGNYGYTF; CDR3nt: TGTGCCAGCAGCCACTCCACAGGGAACTATGGCTACACCTTC
j_gene: TRBJ1-1; v_gene: TRBV12-3/TRBV12-4; abundance: -; d_gene: -; len: 13; CDR3aa: CAGSLAFNTEAFF; CDR3nt: TGTGCCGGCAGTTTAGCGTTTAACACTGAAGCTTTCTTT
j_gene: TRBJ2-7; v_gene: TRBV29-1; abundance: many; d_gene: TRBD2; len: 14; CDR3aa: CSVEKGIGRDEQYF; CDR3nt: TGCAGCGTGGAAAAGGGAATTGGGAGGGACGAGCAGTACTTC
j_gene: TRBJ2-1; v_gene: TRBV20-1; abundance: many; d_gene: TRBD1; len: 14; CDR3aa: CSARVVDRGNEQFF; CDR3nt: TGCAGTGCTAGAGTGGTTGACAGGGGAAATGAGCAGTTCTTC
j_gene: TRBJ2-5; v_gene: TRBV7-9; abundance: many; d_gene: TRBD1; len: 13; CDR3aa: CASSETGGETQYF; CDR3nt: TGTGCCAGCAGCGAGACAGGGGGAGAGACCCAGTACTTC
j_gene: TRBJ2-1; v_gene: TRBV4-3; abundance: many; d_gene: TRBD1; len: 13; CDR3aa: CASSRDRGGEQFF; CDR3nt: TGCGCCAGCAGCCGGGACAGAGGGGGTGAGCAGTTCTTC
j_gene: TRBJ2-3; v_gene: TRBV13; abundance: many; d_gene: TRBD2; len: 18; CDR3aa: CASSPGTSGGGAADTQYF; CDR3nt: TGTGCCAGCAGCCCCGGGACTAGCGGGGGGGGTGCGGCAGATACGCAGTATTTT
j_gene: TRBJ2-7; v_gene: TRBV6-2/TRBV6-3; abundance: few; d_gene: -; len: 15; CDR3aa: CASSQEQGIFYEQYF; CDR3nt: TGTGCCAGCAGCCAGGAGCAGGGTATATTCTACGAGCAGTACTTC
j_gene: TRBJ1-1; v_gene: TRBV9; abundance: -; d_gene: -; len: 13; CDR3aa: CASSVERNTEAFF; CDR3nt: TGTGCCAGCAGCGTAGAGAGGAACACTGAAGCTTTCTTT
j_gene: TRBJ2-3; v_gene: TRBV7-6; abundance: many; d_gene: TRBD2; len: 14; CDR3aa: CASSPSGAYDTQYF; CDR3nt: TGTGCCAGCAGCCCTAGCGGGGCCTACGATACGCAGTATTTT
j_gene: TRBJ2-5; v_gene: TRBV3-1; abundance: -; d_gene: TRBD2; len: 19; CDR3aa: CASRPLSGLAGPQEETQYF; CDR3nt: TGTGCCAGCAGACCCCTATCTGGACTAGCGGGGCCGCAGGAGGAGACCCAGTACTTC
j_gene: TRBJ2-1; v_gene: TRBV30; abundance: -; d_gene: -; len: 11; CDR3aa: CAWESGTSYLF; CDR3nt: TGTGCCTGGGAGTCCGGGACAAGCTACCTCTTC
j_gene: TRBJ1-3; v_gene: TRBV6-5; abundance: few; d_gene: -; len: 15; CDR3aa: CASSYSQGPGNTIYF; CDR3nt: TGTGCCAGCAGTTACTCGCAGGGCCCTGGAAACACCATATATTTT
j_gene: TRBJ1-5; v_gene: TRBV27; abundance: many; d_gene: -; len: 14; CDR3aa: CASSRSSDYQPQHF; CDR3nt: TGTGCCAGCAGCCGATCTTCCGACTATCAGCCCCAGCATTTT
j_gene: TRBJ2-1; v_gene: TRBV7-9; abundance: -; d_gene: TRBD2; len: 15; CDR3aa: CASSSGTSGRNEQFF; CDR3nt: TGTGCCAGCAGCTCCGGGACTAGCGGGAGAAATGAGCAGTTCTTC
j_gene: TRBJ2-2; v_gene: TRBV29-1; abundance: many; d_gene: -; len: 14; CDR3aa: CSVEVGLASGELFF; CDR3nt: TGCAGCGTTGAAGTAGGGCTAGCGTCCGGGGAGCTGTTTTTT
j_gene: TRBJ2-1; v_gene: TRBV27; abundance: few; d_gene: TRBD2; len: 20; CDR3aa: CASSFLGSSGRADGNNEQFF; CDR3nt: TGTGCCAGCAGTTTTTTGGGATCTAGCGGGAGGGCCGACGGGAACAATGAGCAGTTCTTC
j_gene: TRBJ1-4; v_gene: TRBV21-1; abundance: many; d_gene: -; len: 16; CDR3aa: CASRCEDRGPDEKLFF; CDR3nt: TGTGCCAGCAGGTGTGAGGACAGGGGGCCGGATGAAAAACTGTTTTTT
j_gene: TRBJ2-7; v_gene: TRBV5-1; abundance: -; d_gene: -; len: 15; CDR3aa: CASSLGWGSSYEQYF; CDR3nt: TGCGCCAGCAGCTTGGGTTGGGGAAGCTCCTACGAGCAGTACTTC
j_gene: TRBJ2-7; v_gene: TRBV5-1; abundance: few; d_gene: TRBD1; len: 21; CDR3aa: CASSLTTPPSPGQGFVYEQYF; CDR3nt: TGCGCCAGCAGCTTGACCACTCCTCCTTCCCCGGGACAGGGGTTCGTCTACGAGCAGTACTTC
j_gene: TRBJ2-3; v_gene: TRBV19; abundance: -; d_gene: TRBD1; len: 12; CDR3aa: CASTETGRPQYF; CDR3nt: TGTGCCAGTACAGAGACAGGGAGACCGCAGTATTTT
j_gene: TRBJ2-7; v_gene: TRBV7-9; abundance: many; d_gene: -; len: 13; CDR3aa: CASSIDRFYEQYF; CDR3nt: TGTGCCAGCAGCATAGACAGATTCTACGAGCAGTACTTC
j_gene: TRBJ2-1; v_gene: TRBV25-1; abundance: many; d_gene: -; len: 12; CDR3aa: CASSESWNEQFF; CDR3nt: TGTGCCAGCAGTGAATCGTGGAATGAGCAGTTCTTC
j_gene: TRBJ2-7; v_gene: TRBV5-6; abundance: few; d_gene: TRBD2; len: 16; CDR3aa: CASSFASGGSLWEQYF; CDR3nt: TGTGCCAGCAGCTTTGCTAGCGGGGGATCCTTGTGGGAGCAGTACTTC
j_gene: TRBJ2-7; v_gene: TRBV19; abundance: -; d_gene: -; len: 16; CDR3aa: CASSIDSGRSSYEQYF; CDR3nt: TGTGCCAGTAGTATCGATTCGGGGAGGAGCTCCTACGAGCAGTACTTC
j_gene: TRBJ2-6; v_gene: TRBV4-1; abundance: few; d_gene: -; len: 18; CDR3aa: CASSQDPLGTTGANVLTF; CDR3nt: TGCGCCAGCAGCCAAGATCCACTGGGGACAACTGGGGCCAACGTCCTGACTTTC
j_gene: TRBJ1-1; v_gene: TRBV12-3/TRBV12-4; abundance: many; d_gene: -; len: 14; CDR3aa: CASSFSLWNTEAFF; CDR3nt: TGTGCCAGCAGTTTTTCATTATGGAACACTGAAGCTTTCTTT
j_gene: TRBJ1-3; v_gene: TRBV18; abundance: -; d_gene: -; len: 16; CDR3aa: CASSLSTRLEGNTIYF; CDR3nt: TGTGCCAGCTCACTTTCGACAAGGTTGGAGGGAAACACCATATATTTT
j_gene: TRBJ1-4; v_gene: TRBV9; abundance: many; d_gene: TRBD1; len: 17; CDR3aa: CASSPQTGQGVDEKLFF; CDR3nt: TGTGCCAGCAGCCCACAGACAGGACAGGGCGTCGATGAAAAACTGTTTTTT
j_gene: TRBJ2-7; v_gene: TRBV20-1; abundance: many; d_gene: -; len: 14; CDR3aa: CSARDAHGVYEQYF; CDR3nt: TGCAGTGCTAGAGATGCCCACGGGGTATACGAGCAGTACTTC